A single sample gave rise to the 14 T cell receptor beta chains below, sequenced in a study of blood T cell repertoires in COVID-19. Only in-frame clones appear in the TCRdb table, and some are missing; sequencing was by immunoSEQ multiplex PCR. Among 90,000 to 120,000 clones listed, about nine tenths were seen once. What was sequenced was peripheral blood. The receptors derive from a human donor in a cohort sampled during active COVID-19.

In its sample, this clone was seen once. The CDR3 DNA reads TGTGCCAGCAGCTTTGGACTAGCGGGAGGGGAGACCCAGTACTTC. Amino acids: CASSFGLAGGETQYF. V gene TRBV7-9 combines with J gene TRBJ2-5; 15 bases align to TRBD2. The germline gives CDR1 SEHNR, CDR2 FQNEAQ (reference sequence). Trimming removed 3 bases from V and 5 bases from J; junction bases left unmatched: 1. This CDR3 comprises 15 residues.

This chain uses TRBV9 with TRBJ1-1; 9 nucleotides line up with TRBD1. Germline CDR1 SGDLS, CDR2 YYNGEE. Trimming took 7 bases from V and 7 from J; bases not matched to a gene: 5. This CDR3 is built from 12 residues. The CDR3 DNA is TGTGCCAGCTCCGGGACAGGGAATGAAGCTTTCTTT. Translated, it gives CASSGTGNEAFF.

This clone was detected only a few times. The genes are TRBV12-3 or TRBV12-4 and TRBJ2-1, with 7 positions matching TRBD2. The V segment lost 6 bases and the J segment 8 bases; nucleotides outside the gene matches: 7. The CDR3 has 13 amino acids. The CDR3 region has the DNA TGTGCCAGCAGCTTTGGACTAGACTATGAGCAGTTCTTC. It encodes CASSFGLDYEQFF.

The rearrangement uses TRBV6-5 and TRBJ1-2; 9 bases agree with TRBD1. V dropped 0 bases and J dropped 7; count of bases not matched to a gene: 9. The CDR3 is 16 amino acids. CDR1 and CDR2 (germline): MNHEY, SVGAGI. The CDR3 nucleotides read TGTGCCAGCAGTTACTCCCCTTGGACAGGGGCGGCTGGCTACACCTTC. It translates to CASSYSPWTGAAGYTF.

The chain has TRBV25-1 and TRBJ2-3; a possible D gene is TRBD1 (5 bases). Looked up from germline, CDR1 is MGHDK and CDR2 is SYGVNS. This CDR3 spans 15 amino acids. V was clipped by 6 bases and J by 2 bases, with 15 bases between them. The CDR3 sequence is CASSWMQGVTDTQYF. CDR3 coding DNA: TGTGCCAGCAGCTGGATGCAGGGTGTCACAGATACGCAGTATTTT.

This chain joins TRBV19 and TRBJ2-3, with D perhaps TRBD1 (5 bases). Looked up from germline, CDR1 is LNHDA and CDR2 is SQIVND (reference sequence). The CDR3 totals 17 residues. V was clipped by 3 bases and J by 6 bases, with 22 bases between them. The CDR3 region is CASSMGPYSSDLDTQYF. CDR3 DNA: TGTGCCAGTAGTATGGGGCCCTATAGCTCTGACCTCGATACGCAGTATTTT.

The chain joins TRBV11-2 to TRBJ2-1; D possibly corresponds to TRBD2 (5 bases). Trimming removed 5 bases from V and 4 bases from J, with 21 bases in between. The germline CDR1 and CDR2 sequences are SGHAT and FQNNGV. This CDR3 is built from 17 residues. The CDR3 loop reads CASSAAEQEDPYNEQFF. For the CDR3, the DNA is TGTGCCAGCAGCGCCGCGGAGCAGGAGGACCCTTACAATGAGCAGTTCTTC. Full variable domain (missing parts from reference TRBV11-2 and TRBJ2-1): EAGVAQSPRYKIIEKRQSVAFWCNPISGHATLYWYQQILGQGPKLLIQFQNNGVVDDSQLPKDRFSAERLKGVDSTLKIQPAKLEDSAVYLCASSAAEQEDPYNEQFFGPGTRLTVL.

V and J are TRBV20-1 and TRBJ2-7; D is unresolved. CDR3 size: 11 residues. V was cut by 3 bases and J by 3 bases, with 6 bases left in between. Germline loops: CDR1 DFQATT, CDR2 SNEGSKA (reference sequence). The chain's CDR3 is CSASPGYEQYF. CDR3 sequence (DNA): TGCAGTGCTAGCCCGGGCTACGAGCAGTACTTC.

The V and J genes are TRBV30 and TRBJ2-7; 7 bases agree with TRBD1. Unmatched junction bases numbered 5, after V lost 7 bases and J lost 2 bases. The CDR3 has 12 residues. CDR1 and CDR2 (germline): GTSNPN, SVGIG (reference sequence). CDR3 sequence reads: CAFDRVAYEQYF. As DNA, the CDR3 is TGTGCCTTCGACAGGGTGGCCTACGAGCAGTACTTC.

V gene TRBV6-5 combines with J gene TRBJ2-2; D is perhaps TRBD1 (6 bases). Germline CDR1 and CDR2: MNHEY and SVGAGI. V was cut by 8 bases and J by 1 base, with 11 bases left in between. CDR3 length: 14 residues. The CDR3 spells CASGTFLNTGELFF. CDR3 nucleotides: TGTGCCAGCGGGACATTCCTGAACACCGGGGAGCTGTTTTTT.

The chain uses TRBV19 and TRBJ2-3; tentatively, D is TRBD2 (6 bases). CDR1 LNHDA and CDR2 SQIVND come from the germline V gene (reference sequence). V was clipped by 1 base and J by 1 base, with 9 bases between them. The CDR3 consists of 15 residues. This CDR3 reads CASSIGGGGTDTQYF. The DNA for the CDR3 is TGTGCCAGTAGTATAGGTGGCGGGGGCACAGATACGCAGTATTTT.

This clone was recorded once. This chain uses TRBV28 with TRBJ2-2; no definite D call. The CDR3 extends over 12 amino acids. V was pared by 6 bases and J by 6 bases, with 8 bases between. Germline CDR1 and CDR2: MDHEN and SYDVKM. The CDR3 DNA is TGTGCCAGCAGCCCCAATCCCGGGGAGCTGTTTTTT. It translates to CASSPNPGELFF.

The chain couples TRBV15 to TRBJ2-1, with TRBD2 matching 9 bases. Germline CDR1 and CDR2: LNHNV and YYDKDF (reference sequence). The V gene end was trimmed by 5 bases and the J gene end by 4 bases; junction bases not matched to a gene: 15. CDR3 length: 18 amino acids. The CDR3 protein is CATSGYSGGGARYNEQFF. As DNA, the CDR3 is TGTGCCACCAGCGGATACTCGGGCGGGGGGGCTCGTTACAATGAGCAGTTCTTC.

The chain is built from TRBV30 and TRBJ2-3; the match to TRBD2 covers 10 bases. Germline lookup yields CDR1 GTSNPN and CDR2 SVGIG (reference sequence). The CDR3 has 15 amino acids. J gave up 6 bases and V 8 bases, and 14 bases lay outside the gene matches. This CDR3 reads CAGEGGLARLDTQYF. CDR3 DNA: TGTGCCGGGGAAGGGGGACTAGCGCGACTGGATACGCAGTATTTT. Full variable domain (outside the CDR3, taken from reference TRBV30 and TRBJ2-3): SQTIHQWPATLVQPVGSPLSLECTVEGTSNPNLYWYRQAAGRGLQLLFYSVGIGQISSEVPQNLSASRPQDRQFILSSKKLLLSDSGFYLCAGEGGLARLDTQYFGPGTRLTVL.